This TCR beta chain was recorded in a study of beta chain features in type 1 diabetes. This clone turned up a few times. CDR1 is SGHDT, CDR2 YYEEEE, per germline. Trimming at V came to 2 bases and at J to 5 bases, leaving 4 bases not matched to a gene. The CDR3 runs to 15 residues. TCRB transcripts that were expressed got sequenced, as all of the isolated RNA had been reverse transcribed. Using immunoSEQ multiplex PCR, the repertoire was profiled, and TCRdb retains in-frame clones only, with some absent. The sample has a few hundred thousand clones, roughly 13% seen once. This chain joins TRBV5-6 and TRBJ2-2; 9 nucleotides line up with TRBD1. Sequenced material: naive CD4+ T cells from blood. This receptor was identified in a man between 18 and 29 years old in good health. The CDR3 region has the DNA TGTGCCAGCAGCTTAGGGGACAGGGAAACCGGGGAGCTGTTTTTT. Translation gives CASSLGDRETGELFF.